A selection of T cell receptor beta chains follows, all from one sample in a study of cytotoxic CD8 clonotypes in ibrutinib-treated CLL. TCRdb keeps only in-frame clones here, not all; method: immunoSEQ multiplex PCR. This sample has 70,000 to 80,000 clones, with around 82% found just once. This specimen was PBMCs, taken at disease progression, from a patient treated with ibrutinib. These receptor sequences come from a human donor with chronic lymphocytic leukemia. CDR3s include the opening cysteine and the closing phenylalanine or tryptophan.

>TRBV10-1|TRBJ2-3
CASSLNGDRVTDTQYF
>TRBV5-4|TRBJ2-5
CASSLSWGATETQYF
>TRBV27|TRBJ2-2
CASSLSPFANTGELFF
>TRBV6-5|TRBJ2-7
CASSFYSPSSTYEQYF
>TRBV4-1|TRBJ2-1
CASSMEVGRGGNEQFF
>TRBV18|TRBJ2-7
CASSPGQGSYEQYF
>TRBV19|TRBJ2-3
CASTKVVGAGADTQYF
>TRBV5-4|TRBJ2-7
CASSKTVAYEQYF
>TRBV30|TRBJ1-1
CAWKGAGTEAFF
>TRBV11-2|TRBJ2-7
CASSLALWDRSYEQYF
>TRBV7-7|TRBJ1-1
CASSRGLNTEAFF
>TRBV19|TRBJ1-2
CASSRRAEGPGYTF
>TRBV20-1|TRBJ2-3
CSALAADTQYF